The 11 T cell receptor beta chains listed next were all sequenced from one sample in a study of blood T cell repertoires in COVID-19. Profiled with immunoSEQ multiplex PCR; TCRdb holds only in-frame clones, not every one. The profile shows 140,000 to 150,000 clones, approximately 88% of them singletons. The sequencing input was peripheral blood. Receptors were obtained from a woman aged 50 to 65 with acute or convalescent COVID-19.

This rearrangement joins TRBV28 to TRBJ1-4; 9 nucleotides align to TRBD1. CDR3 length: 15 amino acids. Losses at the gene ends were 5 bases for V and 7 bases for J; bases not matched to a gene: 8. Germline CDR1 reads MDHEN; CDR2 reads SYDVKM. The CDR3 region has the DNA TGTGCCAGCAGTATACCCGGGACAGGGAGTGAAAAACTGTTTTTT. Translated: CASSIPGTGSEKLFF.

The V gene is TRBV3-1 (or the pseudogene TRBV3-2), the J gene TRBJ1-5, with 9 bases fitting TRBD1. The length of the CDR3 is 16 residues. V trimming: 4 bases; J trimming: 4 bases; junction bases outside the gene matches: 8. Germline V lookup: CDR1 LGHDT, CDR2 YNNKEL (reference sequence). In DNA, the CDR3 is TGTGCCAGCAGCCCGGGACAGGGAATAGGTAATCAGCCCCAGCATTTT. This codes for CASSPGQGIGNQPQHF.

The chain couples TRBV5-4 to TRBJ2-3; 7 nucleotides match TRBD2. Germline assignment: CDR1 SGHNT and CDR2 YYREEE (reference sequence). CDR3 length: 15 amino acids. The trim removed 3 bases at V and 5 bases at J, leaving 9 bases unmatched. As DNA, the CDR3 is TGTGCCAGCAGCTCAATGACTAGCCGGGGAGATACGCAGTATTTT. Translating it yields CASSSMTSRGDTQYF.

V and J are TRBV10-3 and TRBJ1-1; maybe TRBD1 (6 bases). The CDR3 has 13 amino acids. The ends were cut back, 3 bases at V and 5 bases at J, with 10 bases in the middle. CDR1 is ENHRY and CDR2 is SYGVKD in the germline V gene. This chain's CDR3 is CAISDLGATEAFF. In DNA form, the CDR3 reads TGTGCCATCAGTGACCTGGGGGCAACTGAAGCTTTCTTT.

CDR3 in amino acids: CASSRGTGVFLNTDTQYF. Here the CDR3 DNA reads TGCGCCAGCAGCCGTGGGACAGGAGTATTTCTTAACACAGATACGCAGTATTTT. The chain joins TRBV4-1 to TRBJ2-3; 8 positions agree with TRBD1. Trimming took 4 bases from V and 2 from J; bases not matched to a gene: 14. The CDR3 is 18 residues long. CDR1 and CDR2 (germline): MGHRA, YSYEKL.

The J gene is TRBJ2-5, the V gene TRBV5-4; D is unclear. Germline CDR1 is SGHNT and CDR2 is YYREEE (reference sequence). V was clipped by 1 base and J by 4 bases, with 11 bases between them. The CDR3 has 14 amino acids. The CDR3 DNA follows: TGTGCCAGCAGCTTGTATTCGTATTCAGAGACCCAGTACTTC. It encodes CASSLYSYSETQYF.

The chain has TRBV6-5 and TRBJ2-6; D gene ambiguous. There are 15 residues in the CDR3. The V end was cut by 6 bases, the J end by 0 bases, with 9 bases between. The germline V gene has CDR1 MNHEY and CDR2 SVGAGI. The CDR3, as DNA: TGTGCCAGCAGCTCACCCAGCTCTGGGGCCAACGTCCTGACTTTC. Translated: CASSSPSSGANVLTF.

The chain joins TRBV2 to TRBJ2-5; possibly TRBD2 for D (6 bases). The CDR3 extends over 13 amino acids. Germline-derived CDR1 and CDR2 are SNHLY and FYNNEI. The V and J ends lost 7 bases and 5 bases respectively, with 14 bases between them. The CDR3 DNA sequence: TGTGCCAGCATTGTGGAGGGTCGGGAGACCCAGTACTTC. This encodes CASIVEGRETQYF.

V gene TRBV11-2 combines with J gene TRBJ1-4; TRBD1 matches 7 bases. This CDR3 is built from 16 residues. V trimming: 0 bases; J trimming: 3 bases; junction bases outside the gene matches: 4. Germline-derived CDR1 and CDR2 are SGHAT and FQNNGV. CDR3 coding DNA: TGTGCCAGCAGCTTAGAACAGGGGTATCCTAATGAAAAACTGTTTTTT. Translating gives CASSLEQGYPNEKLFF.

This chain uses TRBV19 with TRBJ2-5; 7 positions match TRBD2. CDR3 length: 13 amino acids. Germline V gene data show CDR1 as LNHDA and CDR2 as SQIVND (reference sequence). V gave up 11 bases and J gave up 5 bases; unmatched junction bases: 11. The chain's CDR3 is CAGSGTLGETQYF. As DNA, the CDR3 is TGTGCCGGGAGCGGGACCCTCGGGGAGACCCAGTACTTC.

A word on this clone: At one end the junction does not follow the germline gene, possibly because of a read error. The rearrangement links TRBV9 to TRBJ2-4; TRBD1 agrees at 11 bases. The CDR3 is made up of 14 amino acids. Germline CDR1 and CDR2: SGDLS and YYNGEE. CDR3 nucleotides: TGTGCCAGCAGCGTTACCGGGACAGGGGGAGTCGTCTCCTTC. Protein: CASSVTGTGGVVSF.